These T cell receptor beta chains were read from a single sample in a study of blood T cell repertoires in COVID-19. The table came from immunoSEQ multiplex PCR; TCRdb's copy has only in-frame clones and leaves some out. The sample has under 95,000 clones; about 80% are singletons. Sample: peripheral blood. These TCRs come from a man aged 50-59 years with active or convalescent COVID-19. Both conserved end residues are part of each CDR3. The D gene is left open where the match is weak. Only some rows state a clone size, as once, few, many or a class for expanded clones.

V,D,size,J,CDR3,DNA
TRBV7-2,.,.,TRBJ1-4,CASSLAGGFGEKLFF,TGTGCCAGCAGCTTAGCGGGGGGGTTCGGTGAAAAACTGTTTTTT
TRBV9,.,once,TRBJ1-2,CASSVALGGANYGYTF,TGTGCCAGCAGCGTAGCCCTCGGGGGGGCCAACTATGGCTACACCTTC
TRBV10-1,TRBD2,.,TRBJ2-3,CASSASGGATDTQYF,TGCGCCAGCAGTGCTAGCGGGGGGGCAACAGATACGCAGTATTTT
TRBV21-1,.,.,TRBJ1-1,CASSKWHQGAFF,TGTGCCAGCAGCAAATGGCACCAGGGGGCTTTCTTT
TRBV6-4,TRBD1,few,TRBJ1-2,CASSDVAGGSGGYTF,TGTGCCAGCAGTGACGTGGCAGGGGGCTCGGGAGGCTACACCTTC
TRBV5-6,TRBD1,few,TRBJ1-2,CASSLNRGYGYTF,TGTGCCAGCAGCTTAAACAGGGGCTATGGCTACACCTTC
TRBV10-3,.,few,TRBJ2-2,CAISDRGVPGTGELFF,TGTGCCATCAGTGACAGAGGTGTCCCGGGGACCGGGGAGCTGTTTTTT
TRBV4-3,.,.,TRBJ2-2,CASSQGLLNGGELFF,TGCGCCAGCAGCCAGGGCCTCCTTAATGGCGGGGAGCTGTTTTTT
TRBV3-1/TRBV3-2,TRBD2,once,TRBJ2-2,CASGFGTRGNTGELFF,TGTGCCAGCGGATTCGGGACTAGGGGGAACACCGGGGAGCTGTTTTTT
TRBV6-5,.,once,TRBJ1-3,CASRLDISGNTIYF,TGTGCCAGCAGATTGGACATCTCTGGAAACACCATATATTTT
TRBV7-8,.,.,TRBJ1-1,CASSSGGPGAFF,TGTGCCAGCAGCTCCGGTGGCCCAGGGGCTTTCTTT
TRBV9,.,once,TRBJ2-7,CASSAGTGNAREQYF,TGTGCCAGCAGCGCCGGAACGGGAAACGCGCGCGAGCAGTACTTC
TRBV7-2,.,.,TRBJ1-2,CASSLGGRTDGYTF,TGTGCCAGCAGCTTAGGCGGGAGGACCGATGGCTACACCTTC
TRBV28,.,few,TRBJ1-4,CASSSSGVGNEKLFF,TGTGCCAGCAGCTCTTCAGGGGTGGGTAATGAAAAACTGTTTTTT
TRBV6-5,TRBD2,.,TRBJ2-7,CASSYSGLAGVYEQYF,TGTGCCAGCAGTTACTCTGGACTAGCGGGGGTTTACGAGCAGTACTTC
TRBV30,TRBD1,many,TRBJ1-1,CAWRRPDRENTEAFF,TGTGCCTGGAGGAGGCCCGACAGGGAGAACACTGAAGCTTTCTTT
TRBV3-1/TRBV3-2,TRBD1,few,TRBJ1-2,CASSYLLGGIDYGYTF,TGTGCCAGCAGCTATCTTCTAGGGGGCATCGACTATGGCTACACCTTC
TRBV9,TRBD1,.,TRBJ1-4,CASSVQGATNEKLFF,TGTGCCAGCAGCGTACAGGGGGCAACTAATGAAAAACTGTTTTTT
TRBV19,TRBD1,.,TRBJ2-3,CASSPDRGPVTDTQYF,TGTGCCAGTAGCCCGGACAGGGGTCCGGTCACAGATACGCAGTATTTT
TRBV10-2,.,.,TRBJ1-2,CASSGGHPEAGYGYTF,TGCGCCAGCAGTGGTGGACACCCCGAAGCGGGCTATGGCTACACCTTC
TRBV7-2,.,once,TRBJ2-2,CASSPLGQHTGELFF,TGTGCCAGCAGCCCCTTAGGACAGCACACCGGGGAGCTGTTTTTT
TRBV7-9,TRBD1,.,TRBJ2-2,CASSLGKVSDRGNTGELFF,TGTGCCAGCAGCTTAGGGAAGGTCTCGGACAGGGGGAACACCGGGGAGCTGTTTTTT
TRBV9,.,.,TRBJ1-3,CASSGKIQDSGNTIYF,TGTGCCAGCAGCGGGAAAATACAGGACTCTGGAAACACCATATATTTT
TRBV5-6,.,.,TRBJ1-4,CASSWREGRGYRGEKLFF,TGTGCCAGCAGCTGGAGAGAAGGACGGGGCTATCGGGGGGAAAAACTGTTTTTT
TRBV20-1,.,.,TRBJ1-1,CSALTGEAFF,TGCAGTGCTCTTACAGGGGAAGCTTTCTTT
TRBV20-1,.,.,TRBJ2-7,CSARAAYEQYF,TGCAGTGCTAGAGCCGCCTACGAGCAGTACTTC
TRBV12-5,.,.,TRBJ1-5,CASVEGGRARSNQPQHF,TGTGCTAGTGTCGAAGGGGGGAGGGCACGAAGCAATCAGCCCCAGCATTTT
TRBV6-5,.,.,TRBJ2-7,CASSSPGHSSYEQYF,TGTGCCAGCAGTTCCCCGGGACATAGCTCCTACGAGCAGTACTTC
TRBV15,.,few,TRBJ1-2,CATRVGAQGYGYTF,TGTGCCACCAGGGTGGGTGCACAGGGTTATGGCTACACCTTC
TRBV27,TRBD1,.,TRBJ1-2,CASSPQTGTYGYTF,TGTGCCAGCAGTCCACAGACAGGGACCTATGGCTACACCTTC
TRBV5-1,.,.,TRBJ2-2,CASSLVPGSDTGELFF,TGCGCCAGCAGCTTGGTTCCGGGATCGGACACCGGGGAGCTGTTTTTT
TRBV5-4,.,.,TRBJ1-1,CASSRTRETTEAFF,TGTGCCAGCAGCAGGACCCGGGAGACCACTGAAGCTTTCTTT
TRBV6-4,.,.,TRBJ2-1,CASSEEVWHEQFF,TGTGCCAGCAGTGAGGAGGTATGGCATGAGCAGTTCTTC
TRBV2,.,.,TRBJ1-2,CASRAQGAGYGYTF,TGTGCCAGCAGAGCCCAAGGGGCAGGGTATGGCTACACCTTC
TRBV3-1/TRBV3-2,.,few,TRBJ2-7,CASSRAGTTAYEQYF,TGTGCCAGCAGCCGAGCCGGGACAACAGCCTACGAGCAGTACTTC
TRBV5-6,.,.,TRBJ2-6,CASSLRGSGANVLTF,TGTGCCAGCAGCTTGCGGGGCTCTGGGGCCAACGTCCTGACTTTC
TRBV6-5,.,few,TRBJ1-2,CASGRGPNYGYTF,TGTGCCAGCGGGAGGGGACCTAACTATGGCTACACCTTC
TRBV4-3,.,.,TRBJ2-3,CASSQDRPGSDTQYF,TGCGCCAGCAGCCAAGATCGTCCAGGGTCAGATACGCAGTATTTT
TRBV2,TRBD1,.,TRBJ1-4,CASSEGQTKEKLFF,TGTGCCAGCAGTGAGGGACAGACTAAAGAAAAACTGTTTTTT
TRBV6-5,.,.,TRBJ2-1,CASSQGDEQFF,TGTGCCAGCAGCCAGGGTGATGAGCAGTTCTTC
TRBV18,.,.,TRBJ2-2,CASSIGQGELFF,TGTGCCAGCTCCATCGGACAGGGGGAGCTGTTTTTT